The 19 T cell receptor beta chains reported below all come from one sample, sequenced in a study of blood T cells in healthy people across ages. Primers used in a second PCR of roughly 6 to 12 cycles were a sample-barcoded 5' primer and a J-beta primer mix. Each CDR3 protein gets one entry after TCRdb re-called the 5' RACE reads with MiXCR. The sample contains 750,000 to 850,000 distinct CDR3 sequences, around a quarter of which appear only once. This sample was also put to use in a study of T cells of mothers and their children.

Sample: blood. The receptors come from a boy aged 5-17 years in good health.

The CDR3 coding sequence is TGTGCCAGCAGTTACCGGATGGGAGTGGAAGGGGCCAACGTCCTGACTTTC. It codes for CASSYRMGVEGANVLTF. The rearrangement links TRBV6-5 to TRBJ2-6, with D perhaps TRBD2 (5 bases). This CDR3 has 17 residues. Trimming pared 2 bases from V and 4 bases from J, leaving 15 bases between. CDR1 is MNHEY and CDR2 is SVGAGI in the germline V gene.

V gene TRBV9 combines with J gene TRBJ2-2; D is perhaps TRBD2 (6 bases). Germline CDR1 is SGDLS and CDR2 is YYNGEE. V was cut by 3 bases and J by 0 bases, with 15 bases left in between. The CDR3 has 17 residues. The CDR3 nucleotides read TGTGCCAGCAGCGCCAACGTCGGCGGGACGAACACCGGGGAGCTGTTTTTT. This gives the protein CASSANVGGTNTGELFF.

CDR3 nucleotide sequence: TGTGCCAGCAGCCAAGAGGTCAGGGGAGAGACCCAGTACTTC. Translation gives CASSQEVRGETQYF. This chain uses TRBV3-1 with TRBJ2-5; D may be TRBD1 (6 bases). The germline CDR1 and CDR2 sequences are LGHDT and YNNKEL (reference sequence). Trimming pared 0 bases from V and 4 bases from J, leaving 9 bases between. The CDR3 is 14 residues long.

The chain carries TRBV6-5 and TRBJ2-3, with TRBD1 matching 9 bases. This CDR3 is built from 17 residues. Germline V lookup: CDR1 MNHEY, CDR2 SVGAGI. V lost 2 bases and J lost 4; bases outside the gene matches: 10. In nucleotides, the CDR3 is TGTGCCAGCAGTTACAGGGGAGACAGGGGGTTCGCAGATACGCAGTATTTT. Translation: CASSYRGDRGFADTQYF.

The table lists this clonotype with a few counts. The CDR3 DNA follows: TGTGCCAGCAGCTTGTCGGCTAGCGGAACCTACGAGCAGTACTTC. This gives the protein CASSLSASGTYEQYF. V and J are TRBV5-6 and TRBJ2-5; TRBD2 matches at 7 bases. The end of the DNA aligns better with TRBJ2-7, so the J call may be wrong. The CDR3 is 15 residues long. Germline V gene sequence: CDR1 SGHDT, CDR2 YYEEEE.

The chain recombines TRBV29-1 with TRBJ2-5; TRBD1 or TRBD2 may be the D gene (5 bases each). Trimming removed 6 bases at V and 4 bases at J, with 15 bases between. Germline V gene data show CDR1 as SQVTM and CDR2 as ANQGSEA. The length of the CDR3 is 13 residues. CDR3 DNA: TGCAGCGTAACCGGGGCTAGGAGAGAGACCCAGTACTTC. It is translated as CSVTGARRETQYF.

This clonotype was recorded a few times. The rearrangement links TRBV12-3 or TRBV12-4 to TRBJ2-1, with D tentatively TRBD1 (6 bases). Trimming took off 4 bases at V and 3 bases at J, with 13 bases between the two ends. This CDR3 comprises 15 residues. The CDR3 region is CASSWGTTGYNEQFF. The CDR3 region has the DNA TGTGCCAGCAGTTGGGGAACGACAGGCTACAATGAGCAGTTCTTC.

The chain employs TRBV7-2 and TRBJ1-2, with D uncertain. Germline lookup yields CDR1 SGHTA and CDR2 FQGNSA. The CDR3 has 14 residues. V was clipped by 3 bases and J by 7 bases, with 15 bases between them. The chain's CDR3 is CASSFQRSTIGYTF. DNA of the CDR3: TGTGCCAGCAGCTTTCAGCGCTCAACGATTGGCTACACCTTC.

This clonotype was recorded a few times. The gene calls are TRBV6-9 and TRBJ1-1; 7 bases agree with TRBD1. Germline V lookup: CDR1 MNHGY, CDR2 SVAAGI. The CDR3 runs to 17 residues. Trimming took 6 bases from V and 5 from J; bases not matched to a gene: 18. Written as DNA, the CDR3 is TGTGCCAGCAGGCGGGATCAACCTAGACAGGGCCGGACTGAAGCTTTCTTT. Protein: CASRRDQPRQGRTEAFF.

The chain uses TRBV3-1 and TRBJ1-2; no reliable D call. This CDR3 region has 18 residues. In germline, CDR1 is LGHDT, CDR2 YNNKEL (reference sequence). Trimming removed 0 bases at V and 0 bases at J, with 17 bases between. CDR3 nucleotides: TGTGCCAGCAGCCAAGATCCCTCTGGACTGGACGCTAACTATGGCTACACCTTC. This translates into CASSQDPSGLDANYGYTF.

CDR3 DNA: TGTGCCAGCAGCTTTTCACGCGGAAACACCATATATTTT. This sequence encodes CASSFSRGNTIYF. The V call is TRBV7-9, the J call TRBJ1-3; D is ambiguous. The CDR3 is 13 amino acids. The germline CDR1 and CDR2 sequences are SEHNR and FQNEAQ (reference sequence). V lost 3 bases to trimming and J lost 4 bases, with 7 bases between them. The entire variable domain, with the rest obtained from reference TRBV7-9 and TRBJ1-3, is as follows: DTGVSQNPRHKITKRGQNVTFRCDPISEHNRLYWYRQTLGQGPEFLTYFQNEAQLEKSRLLSDRFSAERPKGSFSTLEIQRTEQGDSAMYLCASSFSRGNTIYFGEGSWLTVV.

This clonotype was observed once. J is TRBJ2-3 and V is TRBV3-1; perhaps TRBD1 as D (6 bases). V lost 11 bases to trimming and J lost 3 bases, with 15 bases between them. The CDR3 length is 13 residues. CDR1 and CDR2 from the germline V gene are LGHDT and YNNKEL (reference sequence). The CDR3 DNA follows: TGTGCCTCGCGGCAGGGGTTAACAGATACGCAGTATTTT. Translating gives CASRQGLTDTQYF.

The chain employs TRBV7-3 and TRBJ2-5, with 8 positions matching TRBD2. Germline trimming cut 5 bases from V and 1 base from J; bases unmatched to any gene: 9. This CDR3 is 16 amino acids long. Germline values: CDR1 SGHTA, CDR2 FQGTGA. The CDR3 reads CASSTRLSGGQETQYF. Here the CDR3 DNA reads TGTGCCAGCAGCACACGACTGAGCGGGGGCCAAGAGACCCAGTACTTC. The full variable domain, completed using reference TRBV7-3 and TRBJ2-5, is GAGVSQTPSNKVTEKGKYVELRCDPISGHTALYWYRQSLGQGPEFLIYFQGTGAADDSGLPNDRFFAVRPEGSVSTLKIQRTERGDSAVYLCASSTRLSGGQETQYFGPGTRLLVL.

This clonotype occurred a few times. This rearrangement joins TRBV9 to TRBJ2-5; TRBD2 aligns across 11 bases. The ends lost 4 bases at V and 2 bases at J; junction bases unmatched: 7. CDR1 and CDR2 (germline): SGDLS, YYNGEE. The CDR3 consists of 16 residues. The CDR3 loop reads CASSTHSGGDQETQYF. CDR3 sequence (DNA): TGTGCCAGCAGCACTCATAGCGGGGGGGATCAAGAGACCCAGTACTTC.

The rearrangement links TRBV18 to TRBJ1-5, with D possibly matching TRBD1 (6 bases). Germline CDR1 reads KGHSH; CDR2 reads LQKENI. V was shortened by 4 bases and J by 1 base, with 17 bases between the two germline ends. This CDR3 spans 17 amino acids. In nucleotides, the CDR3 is TGTGCCAGCTCACTCAGAAGGGGGACGGTAAGCAATCAGCCCCAGCATTTT. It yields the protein CASSLRRGTVSNQPQHF.

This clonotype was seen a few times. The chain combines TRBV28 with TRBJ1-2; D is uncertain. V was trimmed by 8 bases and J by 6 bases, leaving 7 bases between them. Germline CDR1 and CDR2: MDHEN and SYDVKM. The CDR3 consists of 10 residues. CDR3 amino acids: CASGQHGYTF. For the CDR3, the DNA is TGTGCCAGCGGCCAACATGGCTACACCTTC.

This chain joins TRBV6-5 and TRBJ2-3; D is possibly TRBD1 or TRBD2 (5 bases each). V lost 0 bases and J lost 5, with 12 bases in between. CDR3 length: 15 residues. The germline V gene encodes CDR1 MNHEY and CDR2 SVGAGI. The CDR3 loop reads CASSYSTAGGDTQYF. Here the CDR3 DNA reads TGTGCCAGCAGTTACTCGACTGCTGGGGGAGATACGCAGTATTTT.

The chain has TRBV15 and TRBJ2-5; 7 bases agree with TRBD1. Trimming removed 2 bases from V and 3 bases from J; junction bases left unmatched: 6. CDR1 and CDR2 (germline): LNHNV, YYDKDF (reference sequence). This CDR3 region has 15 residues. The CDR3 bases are TGTGCCACCAGCAGAACCGGGACAGAAAAAGAGACCCAGTACTTC. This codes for CATSRTGTEKETQYF.

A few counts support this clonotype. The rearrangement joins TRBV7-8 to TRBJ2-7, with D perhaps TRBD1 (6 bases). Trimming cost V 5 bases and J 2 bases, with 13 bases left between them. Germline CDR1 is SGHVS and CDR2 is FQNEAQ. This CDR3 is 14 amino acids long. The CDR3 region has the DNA TGTGCCAGCAGCGCATTAGGACAGACCTACGAGCAGTACTTC. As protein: CASSALGQTYEQYF.